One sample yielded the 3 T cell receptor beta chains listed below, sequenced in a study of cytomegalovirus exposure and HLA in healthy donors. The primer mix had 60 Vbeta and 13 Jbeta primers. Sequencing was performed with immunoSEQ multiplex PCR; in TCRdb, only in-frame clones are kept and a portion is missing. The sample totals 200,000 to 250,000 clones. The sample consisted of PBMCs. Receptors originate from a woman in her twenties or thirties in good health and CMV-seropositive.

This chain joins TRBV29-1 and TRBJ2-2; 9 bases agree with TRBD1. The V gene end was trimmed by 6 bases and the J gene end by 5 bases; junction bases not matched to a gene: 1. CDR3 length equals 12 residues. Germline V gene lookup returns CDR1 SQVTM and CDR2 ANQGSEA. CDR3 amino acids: CSVQGATGELFF. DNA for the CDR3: TGCAGCGTACAGGGGGCGACCGGGGAGCTGTTTTTT.

The CDR3 DNA reads as TGTGCCAGCTTAGGACAGGGTGGAAATGAGCAGTTCTTC. Its translation is CASLGQGGNEQFF. V and J are TRBV6-6 and TRBJ2-1, with 8 bases aligning to TRBD1. CDR1 and CDR2 from the germline V gene are MNHNY and SVGAGI (reference sequence). The CDR3 extends over 13 amino acids. V was clipped by 8 bases and J by 7 bases; unmatched bases: 7.

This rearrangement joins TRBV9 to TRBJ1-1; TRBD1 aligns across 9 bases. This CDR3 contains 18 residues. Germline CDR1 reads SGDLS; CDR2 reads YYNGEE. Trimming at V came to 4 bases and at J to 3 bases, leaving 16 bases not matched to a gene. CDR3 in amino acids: CASSPSGGTGKGDTEAFF. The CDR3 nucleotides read TGTGCCAGCAGCCCCAGCGGCGGGACAGGGAAAGGCGACACTGAAGCTTTCTTT.